Sequencing of this T cell receptor beta chain was carried out in a study of cytomegalovirus exposure and HLA in healthy donors. Study-wide results and caveats: There were about 160 TCR beta chains listed as cytomegalovirus-associated. Sequence variants that were highly shared formed a cluster that was likely a sequencing artifact. In a later analysis, HLA-C alleles had the fewest associated TCRs, DRB1 alleles the most.

From germline, CDR1 is SEHNR and CDR2 FQNEAQ (reference sequence). The CDR3 contains 15 residues. V lost 3 bases and J lost 3, with 15 bases in between. Primers: 60 Vbeta forward and 13 Jbeta reverse. Produced via immunoSEQ multiplex PCR; TCRdb's table is partial and in-frame only. The table includes more than 110,000 clones, 80% detected once. Of note for this clone: Its antigen is unidentified.

The TCR was taken from a male donor in good health and CMV-seronegative. The chain joins TRBV7-9 to TRBJ2-7, with a possible D match to TRBD2 (6 bases). The sample taken for sequencing was PBMCs. CDR3 protein: CASSFSPRAGYEQYF. CDR3 nucleotide sequence: TGTGCCAGCAGCTTCTCTCCGAGAGCGGGCTACGAGCAGTACTTC.